A selection of T cell receptor beta chains follows, all from one sample in a study of T cell responses to AZD1222 COVID-19 vaccine. Clones were read by immunoSEQ multiplex PCR, and TCRdb kept only the in-frame ones, dropping some. The sample contains approximately 110,000 clones, 80% to 85% of which appear only once. The material was peripheral blood, obtained on day 0 of AZD1222 vaccination. The origin of the receptors is an adult in good health. Each CDR3 is given with its conserved first and last residue. The order of the fields is J gene, clone size, V gene, D gene, CDR3 DNA, CDR3 protein. The D gene is left open where the match is weak. Expanded clones get a size class; other rows say once, few or many, or leave the size out.

j_gene: TRBJ2-5
abundance: -
v_gene: TRBV9
d_gene: -
CDR3nt: TGTGCCAGCAGCGTAGGCCTACTAGGGAGGCGAGAGACCCAGTACTTC
CDR3aa: CASSVGLLGRRETQYF

j_gene: TRBJ1-1
abundance: -
v_gene: TRBV11-3
d_gene: -
CDR3nt: TGTGCCAGCAGCTTACTAGGGAACACTGAAGCTTTCTTT
CDR3aa: CASSLLGNTEAFF

j_gene: TRBJ1-2
abundance: -
v_gene: TRBV12-3/TRBV12-4
d_gene: TRBD1
CDR3nt: TGTGCCAGCAGTCAAGGGGGCTTTGGCTACACCTTC
CDR3aa: CASSQGGFGYTF

j_gene: TRBJ2-7
abundance: once
v_gene: TRBV5-1
d_gene: -
CDR3nt: TGCGCCAGCAGCCCGGGGACACTGTCGGAGCGGGAGCAGTACTTC
CDR3aa: CASSPGTLSEREQYF

j_gene: TRBJ2-1
abundance: -
v_gene: TRBV25-1
d_gene: TRBD2
CDR3nt: TGTGCCAGCAGTGAGCTAGCGGGGGTAAACTACAATGAGCAGTTCTTC
CDR3aa: CASSELAGVNYNEQFF

j_gene: TRBJ2-7
abundance: -
v_gene: TRBV7-9
d_gene: -
CDR3nt: TGTGCCAGCAGCTCCGGGCCAGGGTGGGGAACCTACGAGCAGTACTTC
CDR3aa: CASSSGPGWGTYEQYF

j_gene: TRBJ2-7
abundance: -
v_gene: TRBV29-1
d_gene: -
CDR3nt: TGCAGCGGGGTGATATTGTACGAGCAGTACTTC
CDR3aa: CSGVILYEQYF

j_gene: TRBJ1-2
abundance: -
v_gene: TRBV6-5
d_gene: -
CDR3nt: TGTGCCAGTCACGGTAACTATGGCTACACCTTC
CDR3aa: CASHGNYGYTF

j_gene: TRBJ1-1
abundance: -
v_gene: TRBV18
d_gene: TRBD1
CDR3nt: TGTGCCAGCTCCTCACAGGGGCTTAACACTGAAGCTTTCTTT
CDR3aa: CASSSQGLNTEAFF

j_gene: TRBJ2-5
abundance: -
v_gene: TRBV3-1/TRBV3-2
d_gene: TRBD2
CDR3nt: TGTGCCAGCACAAGTTTGGGAGGGGAGACCCAGTACTTC
CDR3aa: CASTSLGGETQYF

j_gene: TRBJ1-1
abundance: -
v_gene: TRBV7-9
d_gene: TRBD1
CDR3nt: TGTGCCAGCAGCGTAGGACAGGGGGAGGACACTGAAGCTTTCTTT
CDR3aa: CASSVGQGEDTEAFF

j_gene: TRBJ2-3
abundance: -
v_gene: TRBV19
d_gene: -
CDR3nt: TGTGCCAGTAGTTCCCTGACTAGCACAGATACGCAGTATTTT
CDR3aa: CASSSLTSTDTQYF

j_gene: TRBJ2-3
abundance: -
v_gene: TRBV9
d_gene: -
CDR3nt: TGTGCCAGCAGCGTACAGGACTTCATGACAGATACGCAGTATTTT
CDR3aa: CASSVQDFMTDTQYF

j_gene: TRBJ2-1
abundance: -
v_gene: TRBV30
d_gene: -
CDR3nt: TGTGCCTGGAGTCTAGGGACTAATGAGCAGTTCTTC
CDR3aa: CAWSLGTNEQFF

j_gene: TRBJ2-2
abundance: -
v_gene: TRBV6-4
d_gene: -
CDR3nt: TGTGCCAGCTCCCGGTGGGTCTCGAACACCGGGGAGCTGTTTTTT
CDR3aa: CASSRWVSNTGELFF

j_gene: TRBJ2-7
abundance: -
v_gene: TRBV19
d_gene: TRBD2
CDR3nt: TGTGCCAGTAGTACATTCCTAGCGGGAGCCATCTACGAGCAGTACTTC
CDR3aa: CASSTFLAGAIYEQYF

j_gene: TRBJ1-1
abundance: -
v_gene: TRBV29-1
d_gene: TRBD1
CDR3nt: TGCAGCGCCCAGGGGGGTAGCGGTGAAGCTTTCTTT
CDR3aa: CSAQGGSGEAFF

j_gene: TRBJ2-7
abundance: -
v_gene: TRBV3-1/TRBV3-2
d_gene: -
CDR3nt: TGTGCCAGCAGCCCCACAGGGGAGGGCTACGAGCAGTACTTC
CDR3aa: CASSPTGEGYEQYF

j_gene: TRBJ1-2
abundance: few
v_gene: TRBV15
d_gene: -
CDR3nt: TGTGCCACCAGCTCAGCGCTTTCCAGAGCCTATGGCTACACCTTC
CDR3aa: CATSSALSRAYGYTF

j_gene: TRBJ1-2
abundance: -
v_gene: TRBV20-1
d_gene: -
CDR3nt: TGCAGTGCTAGTCGCGTGGGCGATCATGGCTACACCTTC
CDR3aa: CSASRVGDHGYTF

j_gene: TRBJ2-7
abundance: -
v_gene: TRBV19
d_gene: -
CDR3nt: TGTGCCAGTAGTATACTGGCCGAACCTGCCTACGAGCAGTACTTC
CDR3aa: CASSILAEPAYEQYF

j_gene: TRBJ2-2
abundance: -
v_gene: TRBV5-1
d_gene: -
CDR3nt: TGCGCCAGCAGCTCGTCGGACGTAGCTCACACCGGGGAGCTGTTTTTT
CDR3aa: CASSSSDVAHTGELFF

j_gene: TRBJ1-5
abundance: once
v_gene: TRBV6-2/TRBV6-3
d_gene: TRBD1
CDR3nt: TGTGCCAGCAGCCCTACAGGGGTGAGGGCGAATCAGCCCCAGCATTTT
CDR3aa: CASSPTGVRANQPQHF

j_gene: TRBJ1-2
abundance: -
v_gene: TRBV4-3
d_gene: -
CDR3nt: TGCGCCAGCAGCTCTTCTGTCCTTGGCTACACCTTC
CDR3aa: CASSSSVLGYTF

j_gene: TRBJ2-7
abundance: -
v_gene: TRBV7-8
d_gene: TRBD1
CDR3nt: TGTGCCAGCAGCTCATTGGACAGGGGCGGGGAGCAGTACTTC
CDR3aa: CASSSLDRGGEQYF

j_gene: TRBJ1-1
abundance: -
v_gene: TRBV30
d_gene: -
CDR3nt: TGTGCCTGGGGTAGGACGGCTAGGATGAACACTGAAGCTTTCTTT
CDR3aa: CAWGRTARMNTEAFF